One and the same sample provided the 10 T cell receptor beta chains below, sequenced in a study of radiation and T cells in renal cell carcinoma. Assay: immunoSEQ multiplex PCR; the TCRdb copy retains only in-frame clones and omits some. Of around 78,000 clones in the sample, roughly 87% were seen once. Noted time point: blood 4 weeks post-SBRT, at nephrectomy. Noted treatment: 15 Gy SBRT to primary tumor, nephrectomy 4 weeks later. Source: blood, taken from a patient whose treatment included radiotherapy and nephrectomy. These receptors originate from a woman aged 70-85 years with renal cell carcinoma.

This chain links TRBV30 with TRBJ1-3; 7 bases match TRBD1. Trimming at V came to 2 bases and at J to 0 bases, leaving 4 bases not matched to a gene. The CDR3 sequence is 15 residues long. Germline assignment: CDR1 GTSNPN and CDR2 SVGIG (reference sequence). CDR3 sequence (DNA): TGTGCCTGGAGTACAGGGGTAAGCTCTGGAAACACCATATATTTT. This codes for CAWSTGVSSGNTIYF.

This clone has just one count. The V gene is TRBV19, the J gene TRBJ2-5; TRBD2 might be the D (5 bases). Deletions cut 3 bases from V and 7 bases from J, with 15 bases between. The CDR3 covers 14 residues. CDR1 and CDR2 from the germline V gene are LNHDA and SQIVND (reference sequence). As DNA, the CDR3 is TGTGCCAGTAGTATGGCCCTGGAGGTCCGGACCCAGTACTTC. It translates to CASSMALEVRTQYF.

V gene TRBV30 combines with J gene TRBJ2-5; 10 nucleotides match TRBD2. The trim removed 2 bases at V and 4 bases at J, leaving 4 bases unmatched. From germline, CDR1 is GTSNPN and CDR2 SVGIG (reference sequence). The CDR3 has 14 amino acids. CDR3 sequence reads: CAWSSGGASETQYF. DNA for the CDR3: TGTGCCTGGAGTAGCGGGGGGGCATCAGAGACCCAGTACTTC.

This chain links TRBV19 with TRBJ2-2; D unresolved. V was cut by 4 bases and J by 9 bases, with 6 bases left in between. Germline CDR1 and CDR2: LNHDA and SQIVND (reference sequence). This CDR3 is 11 amino acids long. The CDR3 protein is CASSNLRELFF. Written as DNA, the CDR3 is TGTGCCAGTAGTAATCTTAGGGAGCTGTTTTTT.

The V call is TRBV2, the J call TRBJ2-3, with TRBD2 matching over 9 bases. The CDR3 sequence is 14 residues long. V trimming: 6 bases; J trimming: 3 bases; junction bases outside the gene matches: 4. Germline V gives CDR1 SNHLY, CDR2 FYNNEI. CDR3 loop: CASRPGLATDTQYF. The CDR3 nucleotides read TGTGCCAGCAGACCGGGACTAGCAACAGATACGCAGTATTTT.

This clone was observed a few times. The rearrangement uses TRBV7-8 and TRBJ1-1; the match to TRBD1 covers 8 bases. J was trimmed by 0 bases and V by 0 bases; bases with no gene match: 6. This CDR3 contains 17 residues. Germline V CDR1 and CDR2: SGHVS, FQNEAQ. The CDR3 sequence: CASSLAGTGYLNTEAFF. The CDR3 DNA follows: TGTGCCAGCAGCTTAGCCGGGACAGGCTACCTGAACACTGAAGCTTTCTTT.

V gene TRBV2 combines with J gene TRBJ2-7; the D is unclear. The germline CDR1 and CDR2 sequences are SNHLY and FYNNEI. The V gene lost 2 bases and the J gene lost 3 bases, with 5 bases spanning the gap. The CDR3 runs to 12 residues. CDR3 loop: CASSEQNYEQYF. Here the CDR3 DNA reads TGTGCCAGCAGTGAACAAAACTACGAGCAGTACTTC.

V gene TRBV5-4 combines with J gene TRBJ1-2; TRBD1 matches at 10 bases. This CDR3 region has 16 residues. With V trimmed by 4 bases and J by 4 bases, 10 bases remained unmatched. Germline V gene lookup returns CDR1 SGHNT and CDR2 YYREEE (reference sequence). The CDR3 reads CASSVLRTGGIYGYTF. As DNA, the CDR3 is TGTGCCAGCAGCGTACTCCGGACAGGGGGGATCTATGGCTACACCTTC.

The rearrangement uses TRBV25-1 and TRBJ1-4; D may be TRBD1 (5 bases). V lost 3 bases and J 1 base, leaving 15 bases between the germline ends. The CDR3 is made up of 17 amino acids. CDR1 MGHDK and CDR2 SYGVNS come from the germline V gene. The CDR3 region has the DNA TGTGCCAGCAGTGATTCCGGAGGGGTGGGAACTAATGAAAAACTGTTTTTT. This codes for CASSDSGGVGTNEKLFF.

The rearrangement uses TRBV5-1 and TRBJ2-2; weak D call: TRBD2 (6 bases). Germline V gene data show CDR1 as SGHRS and CDR2 as YFSETQ. CDR3 size: 15 residues. Trimming took off 4 bases at V and 0 bases at J, with 10 bases between the two ends. CDR3 nucleotide sequence: TGCGCCAGCAGCCCGCGGGGTTCGAACACCGGGGAGCTGTTTTTT. This encodes CASSPRGSNTGELFF. Using reference TRBV5-1 and TRBJ2-2 for the parts outside the CDR3, the full variable domain is KAGVTQTPRYLIKTRGQQVTLSCSPISGHRSVSWYQQTPGQGLQFLFEYFSETQRNKGNFPGRFSGRQFSNSRSEMNVSTLELGDSALYLCASSPRGSNTGELFFGEGSRLTVL.